These T cell receptor beta chains were read from a single sample in a study of T cell repertoires in cytomegalovirus infection. TCRdb independently ran MiXCR on the reads; one entry per CDR3 protein. The sample lists roughly 320,000 distinct CDR3 sequences, over 7.5% occurring once. Sequenced sample: PBMCs. Every receptor here comes from a human donor in good health (CMV status not recorded). Some clones in this sample may be carry-over from other donors' samples. Each CDR3 is given with its conserved first and last residue. D genes are given only for firm matches. Clone size is given for some rows only: seen once, a few or many times, or a class if the clone is expanded.

>TRBJ2-2|TRBV7-9|many|.
TGTGCCAGCAGCCGATTAGGTGGGGGCCTGAACACCGGGGAGCTGTTTTTT
CASSRLGGGLNTGELFF
>TRBJ2-7|TRBV5-6|few|TRBD2
TGTGCCAGCAGCTTGAGGCTAGCGGGGGGCAAGGAGTCCTACGAGCAGTACTTC
CASSLRLAGGKESYEQYF
>TRBJ1-1|TRBV6-1|many|.
TGTGCCAGCCGCCGCTTTGGCGGTGGGGCTGAAGCTTTCTTT
CASRRFGGGAEAFF
>TRBJ2-1|TRBV7-2|few|TRBD2
TGTGCCAGCAGTACTAGCGGGGCAAGGAATGAGCAGTTCTTC
CASSTSGARNEQFF
>TRBJ1-4|TRBV28|many|.
TGTGCCAGCAGTGGACAGACAATAAGACTGTTTTTT
CASSGQTIRLFF
>TRBJ2-7|TRBV7-2|.|.
TGTGCCAGCAGCTTAGACCGCAGGGAGCAGTACTTC
CASSLDRREQYF
>TRBJ2-3|TRBV7-2|few|TRBD2
TGTGCCAGCAGTTCTAGCGGGGTCCCCAAAACAGATACGCAGTATTTT
CASSSSGVPKTDTQYF
>TRBJ2-2|TRBV4-3|many|.
TGCGCCAGCAGCCAAGACCAACGGGAGCTGTTTTTT
CASSQDQRELFF
>TRBJ2-1|TRBV7-3|many|TRBD2
TGTGCCAGCAGCTTAACCGGGACTAGCGGCAGCAATGAGCAGTTCTTC
CASSLTGTSGSNEQFF
>TRBJ2-4|TRBV6-1|many|.
TGTGCCAGCAGTGAACTCGAGGGGGCCAAAAACATTCAGTACTTC
CASSELEGAKNIQYF
>TRBJ2-3|TRBV10-3|few|.
TGTGCCATCAGTGAGTCGGGACTCACAACCCTTATAGATACGCAGTATTTT
CAISESGLTTLIDTQYF
>TRBJ2-7|TRBV7-6|few|.
TGTGCCAGCAGCTTGGTCCTAGGGGAGCAGTACTTC
CASSLVLGEQYF
>TRBJ2-2|TRBV7-2|many|TRBD1
TGTGCCAGCAGCCCTTCGAACAGGGGAGTGGACACCGGGGAGCTGTTTTTT
CASSPSNRGVDTGELFF
>TRBJ2-7|TRBV28|few|.
TGTGCCAGCAGCCCCAGGGAAGGGCAGTACTTC
CASSPREGQYF
>TRBJ2-7|TRBV18|.|TRBD1
TGTGCCAGCTCACCTAGGACAGGGCGCGACGAGCAGTACTTC
CASSPRTGRDEQYF
>TRBJ2-7|TRBV7-9|many|TRBD1
TGTGCCAGCAGCTTGGGACAGGTGTCCTACGAGCAGTACTTC
CASSLGQVSYEQYF
>TRBJ1-5|TRBV7-2|.|.
TGTGCCAGCAGCTTCGGGGGGGTTGGCAATCAGCCCCAGCATTTT
CASSFGGVGNQPQHF
>TRBJ1-2|TRBV6-6|.|.
TGTGCCAGCAGTTACGATCTCCCGTCGAGGGACTATGGCTACACCTTC
CASSYDLPSRDYGYTF
>TRBJ2-2|TRBV15|.|.
TGTGCCACCAGCAGAGAGGAGAGTCGGACCGGGGAGCTGTTTTTT
CATSREESRTGELFF
>TRBJ2-1|TRBV7-2|many|TRBD2
TGTGCCAGCAGCCCCAGAGGGGGGCTAGCGGGAGGGCCCCTCAATGAGCAGTTCTTC
CASSPRGGLAGGPLNEQFF
>TRBJ1-1|TRBV6-6|few|.
TGTGCCAGCTCCTGGGGGGGGAGCACTGAAGCTTTCTTT
CASSWGGSTEAFF
>TRBJ1-1|TRBV5-1|few|.
TGCGCCAGCAGCTCGCCGGGCAGGAACACTGAAGCTTTCTTT
CASSSPGRNTEAFF
>TRBJ2-5|TRBV7-2|many|.
TGTGCCAGCAGCCCCGGGGCCTCCAGGAGGGAGACCCAGTACTTC
CASSPGASRRETQYF
>TRBJ2-6|TRBV2|.|TRBD2
TGTGCCAGCAGTGAAGTTAGCGGGAGGCACTCTGGGGCCAACGTCCTGACTTTC
CASSEVSGRHSGANVLTF
>TRBJ1-5|TRBV24-1|few|.
TGTGCCACCAGTGGGACCAACAAGGAGCCCCAGCATTTT
CATSGTNKEPQHF